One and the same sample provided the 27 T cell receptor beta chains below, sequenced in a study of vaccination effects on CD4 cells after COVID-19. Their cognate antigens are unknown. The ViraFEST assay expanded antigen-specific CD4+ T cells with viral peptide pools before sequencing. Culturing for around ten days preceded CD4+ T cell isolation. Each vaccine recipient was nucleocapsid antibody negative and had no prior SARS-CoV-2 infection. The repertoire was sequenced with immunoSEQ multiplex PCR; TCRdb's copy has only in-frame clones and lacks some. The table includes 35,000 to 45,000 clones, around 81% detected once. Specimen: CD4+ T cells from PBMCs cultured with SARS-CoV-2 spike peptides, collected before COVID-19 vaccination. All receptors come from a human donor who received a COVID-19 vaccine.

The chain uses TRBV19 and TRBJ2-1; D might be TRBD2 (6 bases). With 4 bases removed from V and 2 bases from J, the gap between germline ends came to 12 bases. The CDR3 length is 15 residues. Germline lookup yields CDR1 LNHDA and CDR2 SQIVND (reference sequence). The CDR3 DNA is TGTGCCAGTAGTACTACAGGAGGGACCTACAATGAGCAGTTCTTC. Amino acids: CASSTTGGTYNEQFF.

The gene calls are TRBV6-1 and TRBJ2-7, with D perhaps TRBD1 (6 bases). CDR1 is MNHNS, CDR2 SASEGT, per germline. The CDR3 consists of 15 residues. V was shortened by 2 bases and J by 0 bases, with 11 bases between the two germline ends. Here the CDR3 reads CASSESTGLSYEQYV. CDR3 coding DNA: TGTGCCAGCAGTGAATCGACAGGCCTCTCCTACGAGCAGTACGTC.

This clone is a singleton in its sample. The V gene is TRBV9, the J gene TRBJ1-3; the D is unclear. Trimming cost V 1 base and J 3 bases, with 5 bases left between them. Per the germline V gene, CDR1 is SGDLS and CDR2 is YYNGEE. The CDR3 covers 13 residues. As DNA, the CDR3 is TGTGCCAGCAGCGTAAAGGGTGGAAACACCATATATTTT. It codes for CASSVKGGNTIYF.

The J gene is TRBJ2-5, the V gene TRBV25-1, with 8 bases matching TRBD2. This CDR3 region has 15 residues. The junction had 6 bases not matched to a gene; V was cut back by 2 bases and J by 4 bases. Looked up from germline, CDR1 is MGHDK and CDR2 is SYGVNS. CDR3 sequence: CASSEVLAGSETQYF. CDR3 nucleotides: TGTGCCAGCAGTGAAGTGTTAGCGGGGTCAGAGACCCAGTACTTC. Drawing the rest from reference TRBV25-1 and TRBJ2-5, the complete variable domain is EADIYQTPRYLVIGTGKKITLECSQTMGHDKMYWYQQDPGMELHLIHYSYGVNSTEKGDLSSESTVSRIRTEHFPLTLESARPSHTSQYLCASSEVLAGSETQYFGPGTRLLVL.

CDR3 region: CASSWKGQGLGETQYF. In nucleotides, the CDR3 is TGCGCCAGCAGCTGGAAGGGCCAGGGACTTGGAGAGACCCAGTACTTC. The chain links TRBV5-1 to TRBJ2-5; TRBD2 is a possible D gene (6 bases). Trimming removed 3 bases at V and 4 bases at J, with 19 bases between. Germline V CDR1 and CDR2: SGHRS, YFSETQ. This CDR3 is 16 amino acids long.

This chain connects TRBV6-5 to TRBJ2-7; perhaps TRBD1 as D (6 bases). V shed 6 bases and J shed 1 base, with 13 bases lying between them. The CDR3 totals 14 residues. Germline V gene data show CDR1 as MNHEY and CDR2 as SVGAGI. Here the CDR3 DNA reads TGTGCCAGCAGGTACGACAGGCTATCCTACGAGCAGTACGTC. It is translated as CASRYDRLSYEQYV.

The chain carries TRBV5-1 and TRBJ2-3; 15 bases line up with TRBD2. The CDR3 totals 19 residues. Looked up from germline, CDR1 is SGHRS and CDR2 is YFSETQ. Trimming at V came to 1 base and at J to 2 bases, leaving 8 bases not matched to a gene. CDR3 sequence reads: CASSLLRTSGGAVTDTQYF. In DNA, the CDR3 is TGCGCCAGCAGCTTGTTAAGGACTAGCGGGGGGGCCGTCACAGATACGCAGTATTTT.

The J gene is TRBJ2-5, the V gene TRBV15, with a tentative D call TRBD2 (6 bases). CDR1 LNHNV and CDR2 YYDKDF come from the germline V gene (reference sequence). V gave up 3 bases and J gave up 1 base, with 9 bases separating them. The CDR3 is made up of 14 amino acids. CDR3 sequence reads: CATSRKEGQETQYF. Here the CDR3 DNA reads TGTGCCACCAGCAGGAAGGAGGGCCAAGAGACCCAGTACTTC. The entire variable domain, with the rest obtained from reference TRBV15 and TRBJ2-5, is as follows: DAMVIQNPRYQVTQFGKPVTLSCSQTLNHNVMYWYQQKSSQAPKLLFHYYDKDFNNEADTPDNFQSRRPNTSFCFLDIRSPGLGDTAMYLCATSRKEGQETQYFGPGTRLLVL.

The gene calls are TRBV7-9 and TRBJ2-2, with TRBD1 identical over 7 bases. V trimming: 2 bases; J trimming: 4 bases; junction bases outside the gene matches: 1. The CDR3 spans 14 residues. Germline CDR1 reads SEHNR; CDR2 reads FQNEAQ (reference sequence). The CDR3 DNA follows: TGTGCCAGCAGCTTACAGGGGGTCACCGGGGAGCTGTTTTTT. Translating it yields CASSLQGVTGELFF.

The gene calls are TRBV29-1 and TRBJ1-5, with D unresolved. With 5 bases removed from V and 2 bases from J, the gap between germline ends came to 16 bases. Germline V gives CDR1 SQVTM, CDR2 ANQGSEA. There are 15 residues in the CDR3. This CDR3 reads CSVSDGLLGNQPQHF. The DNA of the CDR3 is TGCAGCGTTTCGGACGGACTTCTAGGCAATCAGCCCCAGCATTTT.

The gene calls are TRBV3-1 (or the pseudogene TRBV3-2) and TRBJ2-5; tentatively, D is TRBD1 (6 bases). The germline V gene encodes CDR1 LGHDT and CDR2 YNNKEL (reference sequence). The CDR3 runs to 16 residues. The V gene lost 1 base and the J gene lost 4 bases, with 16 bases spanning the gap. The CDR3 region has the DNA TGTGCCAGCAGCCAAGCGCACCAGGGGTTTGGAGAGACCCAGTACTTC. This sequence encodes CASSQAHQGFGETQYF.

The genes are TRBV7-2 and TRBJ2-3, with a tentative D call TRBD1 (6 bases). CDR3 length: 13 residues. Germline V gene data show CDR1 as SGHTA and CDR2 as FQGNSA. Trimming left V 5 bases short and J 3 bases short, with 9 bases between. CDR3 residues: CASSVQGTDTQYF. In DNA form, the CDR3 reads TGTGCCAGCAGCGTACAGGGAACAGATACGCAGTATTTT.

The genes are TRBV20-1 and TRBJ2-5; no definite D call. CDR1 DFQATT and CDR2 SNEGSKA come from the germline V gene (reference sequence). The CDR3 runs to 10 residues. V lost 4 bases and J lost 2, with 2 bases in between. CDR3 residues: CSAIQETQYF. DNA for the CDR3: TGCAGTGCTATTCAAGAGACCCAGTACTTC.

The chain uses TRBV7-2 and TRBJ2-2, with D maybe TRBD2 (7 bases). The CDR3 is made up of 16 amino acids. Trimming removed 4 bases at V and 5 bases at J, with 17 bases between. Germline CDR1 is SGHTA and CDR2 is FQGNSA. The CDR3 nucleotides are TGTGCCAGCAGCTCGAAAGGGGGGGCGCGTACCGGGGAGCTGTTTTTT. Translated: CASSSKGGARTGELFF.

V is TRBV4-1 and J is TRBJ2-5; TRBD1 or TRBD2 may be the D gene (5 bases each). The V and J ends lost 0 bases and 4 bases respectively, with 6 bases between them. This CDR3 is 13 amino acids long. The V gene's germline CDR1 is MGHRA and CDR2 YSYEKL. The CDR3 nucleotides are TGCGCCAGCAGCCAAGATGGGGGAGAGACCCAGTACTTC. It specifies CASSQDGGETQYF.

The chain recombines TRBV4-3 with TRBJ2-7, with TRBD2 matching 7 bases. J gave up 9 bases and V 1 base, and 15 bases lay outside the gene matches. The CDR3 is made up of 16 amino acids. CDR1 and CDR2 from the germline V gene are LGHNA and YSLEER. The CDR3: CASSQAAGLKGFGQYV. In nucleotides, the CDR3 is TGCGCCAGCAGCCAAGCCGCGGGACTAAAGGGGTTCGGGCAGTACGTC.

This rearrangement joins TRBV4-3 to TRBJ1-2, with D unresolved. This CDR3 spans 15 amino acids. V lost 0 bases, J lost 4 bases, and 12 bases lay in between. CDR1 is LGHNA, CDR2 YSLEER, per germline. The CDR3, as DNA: TGCGCCAGCAGCCAAGATAGGTCAGGAAGCTATGGCTACACCTTC. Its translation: CASSQDRSGSYGYTF.

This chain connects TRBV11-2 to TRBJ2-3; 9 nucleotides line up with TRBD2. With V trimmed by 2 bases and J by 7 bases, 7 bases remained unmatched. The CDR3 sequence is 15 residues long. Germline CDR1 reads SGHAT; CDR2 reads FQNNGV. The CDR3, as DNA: TGTGCCAGCAGCTTATCTGTTAGCGGGGGAAATACGCAGTATTTT. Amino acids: CASSLSVSGGNTQYF.

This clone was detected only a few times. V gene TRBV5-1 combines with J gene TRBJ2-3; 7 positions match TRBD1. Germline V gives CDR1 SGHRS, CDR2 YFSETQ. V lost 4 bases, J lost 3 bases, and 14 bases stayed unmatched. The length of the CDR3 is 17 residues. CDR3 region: CASSLGGFTGATDTQYF. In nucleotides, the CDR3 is TGCGCCAGCAGCCTCGGAGGATTCACAGGGGCTACAGATACGCAGTATTTT.

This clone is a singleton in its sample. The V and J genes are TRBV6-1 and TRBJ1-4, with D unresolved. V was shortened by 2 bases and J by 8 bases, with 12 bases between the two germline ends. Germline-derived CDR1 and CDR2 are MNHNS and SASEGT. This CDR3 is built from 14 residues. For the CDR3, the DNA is TGTGCCAGCAGTGAACCGGGAGGGCGGGAAAAACTGTTTTTT. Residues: CASSEPGGREKLFF.

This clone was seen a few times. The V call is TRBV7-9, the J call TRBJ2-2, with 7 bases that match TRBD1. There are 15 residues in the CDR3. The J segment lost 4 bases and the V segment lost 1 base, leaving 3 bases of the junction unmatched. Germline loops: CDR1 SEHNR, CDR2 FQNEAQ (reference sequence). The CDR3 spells CASSLVQGITGELFF. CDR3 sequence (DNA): TGTGCCAGCAGCTTAGTACAGGGGATCACCGGGGAGCTGTTTTTT.

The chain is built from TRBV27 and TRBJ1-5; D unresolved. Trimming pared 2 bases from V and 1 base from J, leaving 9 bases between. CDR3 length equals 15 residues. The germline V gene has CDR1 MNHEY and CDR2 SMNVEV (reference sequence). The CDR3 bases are TGTGCCAGCAGTTTAGAAGGTAGGAGCAATCAGCCCCAGCATTTT. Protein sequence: CASSLEGRSNQPQHF.

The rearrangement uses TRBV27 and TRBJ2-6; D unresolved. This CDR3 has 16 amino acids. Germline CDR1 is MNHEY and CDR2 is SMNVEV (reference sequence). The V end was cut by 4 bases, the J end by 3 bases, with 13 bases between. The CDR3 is CASSSYRTFGANVLTF. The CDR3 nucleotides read TGTGCCAGCAGTTCCTACCGAACCTTTGGGGCCAACGTCCTGACTTTC. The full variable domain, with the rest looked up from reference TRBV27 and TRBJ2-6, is EAQVTQNPRYLITVTGKKLTVTCSQNMNHEYMSWYRQDPGLGLRQIYYSMNVEVTDKGDVPEGYKVSRKEKRNFPLILESPSPNQTSLYFCASSSYRTFGANVLTFGAGSRLTVL.

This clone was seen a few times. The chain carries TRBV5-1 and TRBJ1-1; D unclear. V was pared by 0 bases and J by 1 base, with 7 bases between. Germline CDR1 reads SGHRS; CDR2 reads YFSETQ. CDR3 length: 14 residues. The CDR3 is CASSLARQNTEAFF. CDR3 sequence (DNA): TGCGCCAGCAGCTTGGCCCGGCAGAACACTGAAGCTTTCTTT.

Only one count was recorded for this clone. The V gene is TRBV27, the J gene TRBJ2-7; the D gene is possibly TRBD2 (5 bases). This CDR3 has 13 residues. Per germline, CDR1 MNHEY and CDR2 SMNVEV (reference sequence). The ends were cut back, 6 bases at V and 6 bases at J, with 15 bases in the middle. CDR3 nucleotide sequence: TGTGCCAGCAGCCGCGGGCCGACGCGCGAGCAGTACGTC. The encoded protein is CASSRGPTREQYV.

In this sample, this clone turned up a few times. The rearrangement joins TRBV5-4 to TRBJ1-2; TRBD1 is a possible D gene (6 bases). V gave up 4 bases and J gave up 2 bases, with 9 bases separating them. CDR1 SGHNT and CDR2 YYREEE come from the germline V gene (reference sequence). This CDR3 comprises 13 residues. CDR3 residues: CASSMDRNYGYTF. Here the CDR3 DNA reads TGTGCCAGCAGCATGGACAGAAACTATGGCTACACCTTC.

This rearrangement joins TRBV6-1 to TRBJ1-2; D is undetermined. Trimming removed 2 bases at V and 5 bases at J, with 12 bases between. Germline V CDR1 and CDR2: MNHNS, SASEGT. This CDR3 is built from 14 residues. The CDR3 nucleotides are TGTGCCAGCAGTGAAACCCAGGTTGTTTATGGCTACACCTTC. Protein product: CASSETQVVYGYTF.